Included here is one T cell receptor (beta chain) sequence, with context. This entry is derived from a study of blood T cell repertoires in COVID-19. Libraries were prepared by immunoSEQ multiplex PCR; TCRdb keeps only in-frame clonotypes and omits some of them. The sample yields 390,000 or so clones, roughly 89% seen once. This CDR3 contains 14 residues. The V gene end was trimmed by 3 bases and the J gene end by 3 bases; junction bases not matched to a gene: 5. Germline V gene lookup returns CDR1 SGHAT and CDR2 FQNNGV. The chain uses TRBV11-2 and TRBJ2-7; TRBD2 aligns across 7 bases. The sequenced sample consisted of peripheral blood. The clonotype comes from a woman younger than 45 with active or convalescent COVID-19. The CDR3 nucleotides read TGTGCCAGCAGCTTTGGCGGGAGCCTCTACGAGCAGTACTTC. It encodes CASSFGGSLYEQYF. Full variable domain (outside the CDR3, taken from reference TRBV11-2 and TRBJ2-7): EAGVAQSPRYKIIEKRQSVAFWCNPISGHATLYWYQQILGQGPKLLIQFQNNGVVDDSQLPKDRFSAERLKGVDSTLKIQPAKLEDSAVYLCASSFGGSLYEQYFGPGTRLTVT.